Below are 30 T cell receptor beta chains sequenced from a single sample in a study of monozygotic twins with inflammatory bowel disease. TCRdb reprocessed the 5' RACE reads and keeps a single row for each CDR3 protein, giving no DNA. The table lists over 150,000 distinct CDR3 sequences. The sequenced sample was blood. All receptors derive from a human donor with ulcerative colitis or Crohn's disease, or a healthy co-twin of an affected twin (not recorded which).

This chain uses TRBV6-1 with TRBJ1-1; TCRdb calls TRBD1, which cannot be checked without DNA. Per germline, CDR1 MNHNS and CDR2 SASEGT. The length of the CDR3 is 16 residues. The chain's CDR3 is CASSDRDRGLYTEAFF.

The chain joins TRBV20-1 to TRBJ2-1. Germline V gene data show CDR1 as DFQATT and CDR2 as SNEGSKA (reference sequence). The CDR3 spans 15 residues. The CDR3 is CSARDRLADYNEQFF.

The chain uses TRBV4-2 and TRBJ2-5; TCRdb outputs TRBD1, but without DNA this stays unchecked. CDR3 length equals 13 residues. The germline gives CDR1 LGHNA, CDR2 YNFKEQ. This CDR3 reads CASRRTGKETQYF.

The CDR3 sequence: CASSPPAGARTGELFF. The chain couples TRBV4-2 to TRBJ2-2; the D gene TCRdb calls, TRBD2, cannot be checked with no DNA. CDR3 length: 16 amino acids. Germline V gives CDR1 LGHNA, CDR2 YNFKEQ.

This chain connects TRBV5-1 to TRBJ2-3; TCRdb designates TRBD2, a call that cannot be tested without DNA. The germline V gene has CDR1 SGHRS and CDR2 YFSETQ. The CDR3 loop spans 17 amino acids. Here the CDR3 reads CASSLVGLAGVEDTQYF.

V is TRBV15 and J is TRBJ2-3; TCRdb names TRBD1, which stays unverified in the absence of DNA. The CDR3 consists of 16 residues. CDR1 and CDR2 from the germline V gene are LNHNV and YYDKDF (reference sequence). CDR3 sequence: CATSRGGGTPGHTQYF.

V gene TRBV20-1 combines with J gene TRBJ2-2; with no DNA, the TCRdb D assignment of TRBD2 cannot be verified. Germline CDR1 DFQATT, CDR2 SNEGSKA (reference sequence). The CDR3 contains 18 residues. The CDR3 loop reads CSARDWLAGDPNTGELFF.

The gene calls are TRBV7-2 and TRBJ2-3. This CDR3 spans 14 amino acids. The V gene's germline CDR1 is SGHTA and CDR2 FQGNSA. CDR3 in amino acids: CASSLSGGTDTQYF.

This sequence joins TRBV7-2 and TRBJ1-1; the D gene TCRdb calls, TRBD1, cannot be checked with no DNA. This CDR3 is 14 amino acids long. The germline gives CDR1 SGHTA, CDR2 FQGNSA. CDR3 protein: CASSPQGMNTEAFF.

This chain joins TRBV27 and TRBJ2-4; absent DNA, TCRdb's TRBD1 call cannot be checked. The CDR3 is 13 residues long. Germline CDR1 MNHEY, CDR2 SMNVEV (reference sequence). The CDR3 here is CASWRGAGNIQYF.

This sequence joins TRBV10-2 and TRBJ2-2; the D call from TCRdb, TRBD1, cannot be confirmed without DNA. CDR3 length: 18 residues. From germline, CDR1 is WSHSY and CDR2 SAAADI. CDR3 protein: CASSVWWAGERDTGELFF.

The CDR3 protein is CAVRPGTYNEQFF. This chain joins TRBV6-1 and TRBJ2-1; TCRdb's D call, TRBD1, is unchecked because there is no DNA. Per germline, CDR1 MNHNS and CDR2 SASEGT. CDR3 size: 13 residues.

V gene TRBV12-3 or TRBV12-4 combines with J gene TRBJ2-3; the D call from TCRdb, TRBD2, cannot be confirmed without DNA. This CDR3 has 16 amino acids. The CDR3 here is CASSFPGLAGTDTQYF.

The chain couples TRBV13 to TRBJ1-6; the D call of TRBD1 rests on TCRdb alone, since no DNA is present to check it. The germline V gene encodes CDR1 PRHDT and CDR2 FYEKMQ (reference sequence). The CDR3 spans 14 residues. The CDR3: CASSIRQKNSPLHF.

This sequence joins TRBV6-2 or TRBV6-3 and TRBJ2-1; TCRdb proposes TRBD2, but this gene call is untestable without DNA. CDR3 size: 20 residues. Germline V lookup: CDR1 MNHEY, CDR2 SVGEGT. The CDR3: CASSYSTERGRADFYNEQFF.

The gene calls are TRBV14 and TRBJ2-7. Germline CDR1 SGHDN, CDR2 FVKESK. The CDR3 sequence is 14 residues long. CDR3 sequence: CASSQGNGWGEQYF.

The CDR3 sequence is CASSVGQGVYGYSF. This rearrangement joins TRBV9 to TRBJ1-2; TCRdb's D call of TRBD1 is untestable without DNA. This CDR3 spans 14 amino acids. Germline V gene sequence: CDR1 SGDLS, CDR2 YYNGEE.

The V gene is TRBV5-1, the J gene TRBJ2-6. CDR1 SGHRS and CDR2 YFSETQ come from the germline V gene. This CDR3 comprises 16 residues. The CDR3: CASSLGDISGANVLTF.

V gene TRBV27 combines with J gene TRBJ2-3. Germline CDR1 reads MNHEY; CDR2 reads SMNVEV (reference sequence). This CDR3 contains 15 residues. This CDR3 is CASSLTIRPTDTQYF.

This chain joins TRBV28 and TRBJ2-1. The V gene's germline CDR1 is MDHEN and CDR2 SYDVKM. The CDR3 is 16 amino acids. The CDR3 loop is CASSLCRRESYNEQFF.

This chain's CDR3 is CASSLNTGELFF. This chain connects TRBV6-2 or TRBV6-3 to TRBJ2-2. This CDR3 contains 12 residues. The germline V gene encodes CDR1 MNHEY and CDR2 SVGEGT.

The rearrangement links TRBV20-1 to TRBJ1-2; without DNA, the TCRdb call of TRBD1 cannot be checked. Germline values: CDR1 DFQATT, CDR2 SNEGSKA (reference sequence). This CDR3 has 13 amino acids. The CDR3 loop is CSATGQGDYGYTF.

The chain has TRBV11-2 and TRBJ2-1; TCRdb calls TRBD2, which cannot be checked without DNA. In germline, CDR1 is SGHAT, CDR2 FQNNGV. CDR3 length equals 16 residues. CDR3 sequence: CASSPRRLAGADEQFF. The variable domain in full, completed from reference TRBV11-2 and TRBJ2-1, reads EAGVAQSPRYKIIEKRQSVAFWCNPISGHATLYWYQQILGQGPKLLIQFQNNGVVDDSQLPKDRFSAERLKGVDSTLKIQPAKLEDSAVYLCASSPRRLAGADEQFFGPGTRLTVL.

The chain links TRBV5-1 to TRBJ2-1; TCRdb calls TRBD2, which cannot be checked without DNA. CDR1 is SGHRS and CDR2 is YFSETQ in the germline V gene. This CDR3 comprises 16 residues. The CDR3 loop reads CASKPGLAGGGGEQFF.

CDR3 region: CSASRSAVGVNSPLHF. The chain recombines TRBV20-1 with TRBJ1-6. This CDR3 is built from 16 residues. Germline V lookup: CDR1 DFQATT, CDR2 SNEGSKA (reference sequence).

V is TRBV5-1 and J is TRBJ2-7. Germline assignment: CDR1 SGHRS and CDR2 YFSETQ. This CDR3 has 13 residues. The CDR3: CASRLGRTYEQYF.

The chain combines TRBV14 with TRBJ2-7. The CDR3 length is 11 residues. Germline V gives CDR1 SGHDN, CDR2 FVKESK. CDR3: CASSQVGKQYF.

V is TRBV7-3 and J is TRBJ2-3; TCRdb names TRBD2, which stays unverified in the absence of DNA. The CDR3 length is 16 residues. Germline assignment: CDR1 SGHTA and CDR2 FQGTGA. The CDR3 loop reads CASSLLSGRASDTQYF. The full variable domain, completed using reference TRBV7-3 and TRBJ2-3, is GAGVSQTPSNKVTEKGKYVELRCDPISGHTALYWYRQSLGQGPEFLIYFQGTGAADDSGLPNDRFFAVRPEGSVSTLKIQRTERGDSAVYLCASSLLSGRASDTQYFGPGTRLTVL.

The chain combines TRBV2 with TRBJ2-7; lacking DNA, the TRBD2 call made by TCRdb goes unchecked. The CDR3 consists of 15 residues. Germline assignment: CDR1 SNHLY and CDR2 FYNNEI. This CDR3 is CASSAPAGSSYEQYF.

The chain couples TRBV9 to TRBJ1-1. CDR1 is SGDLS and CDR2 is YYNGEE in the germline V gene. This CDR3 is 14 amino acids long. CDR3 region: CASSPHLENTEAFF.